This T cell receptor (beta chain) was recorded in a study of cytomegalovirus exposure and HLA in healthy donors. Germline V gives CDR1 SNHLY, CDR2 FYNNEI. V lost 0 bases, J lost 4 bases, and 7 bases stayed unmatched. CDR3 length equals 17 residues. PCR primers comprised 60 Vbeta and 13 Jbeta primers. Clones were sequenced by immunoSEQ multiplex PCR, and TCRdb holds only the in-frame ones, with some missing. The sample includes roughly 100,000 clones, 75% of them seen just once. The chain uses TRBV2 and TRBJ2-3, with TRBD2 identical over 10 bases. This TCR derives from a male donor in good health and CMV-seropositive. Material: PBMCs. As DNA, the CDR3 is TGTGCCAGCAGTGAAGCGCTTCTAGCGGGAGCTCCAGATACGCAGTATTTT. Its translation: CASSEALLAGAPDTQYF.